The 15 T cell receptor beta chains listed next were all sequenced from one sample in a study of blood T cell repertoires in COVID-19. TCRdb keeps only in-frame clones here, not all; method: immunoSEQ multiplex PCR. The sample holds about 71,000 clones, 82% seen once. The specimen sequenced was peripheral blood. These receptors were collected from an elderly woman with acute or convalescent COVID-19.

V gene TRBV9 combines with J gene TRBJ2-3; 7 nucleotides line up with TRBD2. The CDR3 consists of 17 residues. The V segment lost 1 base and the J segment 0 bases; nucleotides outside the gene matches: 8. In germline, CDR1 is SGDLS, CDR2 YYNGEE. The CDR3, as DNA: TGTGCCAGCAGCGTATCGGCTAGCGGTTCTAGCACAGATACGCAGTATTTT. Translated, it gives CASSVSASGSSTDTQYF.

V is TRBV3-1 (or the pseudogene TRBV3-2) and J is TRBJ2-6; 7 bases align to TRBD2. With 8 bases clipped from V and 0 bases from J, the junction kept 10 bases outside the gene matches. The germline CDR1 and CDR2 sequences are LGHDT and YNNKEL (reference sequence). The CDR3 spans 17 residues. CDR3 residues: CASEPSGPRSGANVLTF. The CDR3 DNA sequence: TGTGCCAGCGAACCTAGCGGCCCGCGCTCTGGGGCCAACGTCCTGACTTTC.

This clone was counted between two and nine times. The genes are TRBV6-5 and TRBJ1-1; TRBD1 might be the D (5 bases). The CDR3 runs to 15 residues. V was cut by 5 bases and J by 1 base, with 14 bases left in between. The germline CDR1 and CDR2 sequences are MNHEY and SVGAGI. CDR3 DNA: TGTGCCAGCAGTCACCGGACATTAAAGAACACTGAAGCTTTCTTT. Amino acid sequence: CASSHRTLKNTEAFF.

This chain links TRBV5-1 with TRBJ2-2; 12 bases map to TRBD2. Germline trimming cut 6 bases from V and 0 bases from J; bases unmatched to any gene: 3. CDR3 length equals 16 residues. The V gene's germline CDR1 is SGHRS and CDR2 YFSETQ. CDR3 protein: CASTTSGRPNTGELFF. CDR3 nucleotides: TGCGCCAGCACCACTAGCGGGAGGCCGAACACCGGGGAGCTGTTTTTT.

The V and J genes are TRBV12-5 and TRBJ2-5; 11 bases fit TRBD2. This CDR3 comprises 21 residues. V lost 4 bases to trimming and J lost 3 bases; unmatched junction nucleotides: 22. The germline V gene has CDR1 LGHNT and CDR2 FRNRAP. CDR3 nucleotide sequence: TGTGCTAGTGGTTCTAAAAATCTCCTATCTCTAGCGGGAGGAGGGGAAGAGACCCAGTACTTC. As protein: CASGSKNLLSLAGGGEETQYF.

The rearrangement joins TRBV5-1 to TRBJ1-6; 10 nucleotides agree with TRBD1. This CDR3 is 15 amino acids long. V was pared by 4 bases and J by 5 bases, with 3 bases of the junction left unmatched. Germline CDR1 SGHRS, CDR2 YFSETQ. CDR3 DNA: TGCGCCAGCAGCCTAGGGACAGGGGATAATTCACCCCTCCACTTT. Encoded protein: CASSLGTGDNSPLHF.

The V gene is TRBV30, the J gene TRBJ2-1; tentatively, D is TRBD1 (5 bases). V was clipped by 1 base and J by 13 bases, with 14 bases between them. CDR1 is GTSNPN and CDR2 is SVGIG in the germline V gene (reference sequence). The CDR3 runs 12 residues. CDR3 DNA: TGTGCCTGGAGTGAGGCAGGGAAAATCCAGTTCTTC. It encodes CAWSEAGKIQFF.

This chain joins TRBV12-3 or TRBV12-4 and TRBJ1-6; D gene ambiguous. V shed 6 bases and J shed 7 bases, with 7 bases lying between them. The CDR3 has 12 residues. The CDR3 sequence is CASSSQNSPLHF. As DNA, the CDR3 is TGTGCCAGCAGCTCACAGAATTCACCCCTCCACTTT.

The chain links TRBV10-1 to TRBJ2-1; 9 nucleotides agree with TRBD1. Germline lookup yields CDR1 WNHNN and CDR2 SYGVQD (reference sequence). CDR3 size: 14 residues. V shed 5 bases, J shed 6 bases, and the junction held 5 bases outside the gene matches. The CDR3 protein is CASSPGTGSNEQFF. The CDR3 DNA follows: TGCGCCAGCAGTCCCGGGACAGGGTCCAATGAGCAGTTCTTC.

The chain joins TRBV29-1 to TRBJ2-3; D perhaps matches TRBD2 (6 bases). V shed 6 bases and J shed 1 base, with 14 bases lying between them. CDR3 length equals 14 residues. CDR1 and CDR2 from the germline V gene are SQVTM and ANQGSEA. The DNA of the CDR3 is TGCAGCGTACGACCGGGACTCCGCACAGATACGCAGTATTTT. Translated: CSVRPGLRTDTQYF.

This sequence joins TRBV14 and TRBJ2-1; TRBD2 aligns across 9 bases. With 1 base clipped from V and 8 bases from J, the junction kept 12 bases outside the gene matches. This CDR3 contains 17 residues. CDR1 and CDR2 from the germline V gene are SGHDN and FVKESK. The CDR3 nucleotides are TGTGCCAGCAGCCAAGTAATCCTAGCGGGATTAGACCATGAGCAGTTCTTC. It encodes CASSQVILAGLDHEQFF. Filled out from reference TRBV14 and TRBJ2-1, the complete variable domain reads EAGVTQFPSHSVIEKGQTVTLRCDPISGHDNLYWYRRVMGKEIKFLLHFVKESKQDESGMPNNRFLAERTGGTYSTLKVQPAELEDSGVYFCASSQVILAGLDHEQFFGPGTRLTVL.

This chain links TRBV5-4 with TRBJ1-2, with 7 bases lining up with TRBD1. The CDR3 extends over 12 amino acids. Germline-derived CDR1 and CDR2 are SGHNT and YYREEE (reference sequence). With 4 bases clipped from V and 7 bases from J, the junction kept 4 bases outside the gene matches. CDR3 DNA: TGTGCCAGCAGCCCGGGACAGAGTGGCTACACCTTC. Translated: CASSPGQSGYTF.

This CDR3 is CASSLKQGRGYTF. Here the CDR3 DNA reads TGTGCCAGCAGCCTCAAACAGGGGCGGGGCTACACCTTC. This chain joins TRBV5-6 and TRBJ1-2; 7 bases line up with TRBD1. The V gene's germline CDR1 is SGHDT and CDR2 YYEEEE. The ends lost 4 bases at V and 8 bases at J; junction bases unmatched: 8. The CDR3 covers 13 residues. Looking up the rest from reference TRBV5-6 and TRBJ1-2 gives the full variable domain: DAGVTQSPTHLIKTRGQQVTLRCSPKSGHDTVSWYQQALGQGPQFIFQYYEEEERQRGNFPDRFSGHQFPNYSSELNVNALLLGDSALYLCASSLKQGRGYTFGSGTRLTVV.

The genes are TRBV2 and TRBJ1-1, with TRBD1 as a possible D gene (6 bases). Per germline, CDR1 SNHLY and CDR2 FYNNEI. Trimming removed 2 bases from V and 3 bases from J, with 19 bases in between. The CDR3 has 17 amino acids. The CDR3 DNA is TGTGCCAGCAGTGAATCCCCGGGACACCGGGGGGACACTGAAGCTTTCTTT. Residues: CASSESPGHRGDTEAFF.

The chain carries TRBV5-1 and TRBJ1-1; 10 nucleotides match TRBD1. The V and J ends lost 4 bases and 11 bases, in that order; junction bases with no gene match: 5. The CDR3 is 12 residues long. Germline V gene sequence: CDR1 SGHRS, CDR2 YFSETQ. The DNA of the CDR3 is TGCGCCAGCAGCCCTCCGGGACAGGGGGCTTTCTTT. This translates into CASSPPGQGAFF. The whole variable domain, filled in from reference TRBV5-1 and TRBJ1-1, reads KAGVTQTPRYLIKTRGQQVTLSCSPISGHRSVSWYQQTPGQGLQFLFEYFSETQRNKGNFPGRFSGRQFSNSRSEMNVSTLELGDSALYLCASSPPGQGAFFGQGTRLTVV.